The 26 T cell receptor beta chains below come from one sample, sequenced in a study of response to subunit inactivated influenza vaccine. TCRdb processed the RT-PCR reads anew with MiXCR; each CDR3 protein has one entry. Counted here are a few hundred thousand distinct CDR3 sequences, approximately 11% occurring once; the ten biggest clones make up approximately 12%. Sequenced here: PBMCs from blood, sampled around seven weeks after vaccination. The receptors shown here come from a man in his forties or fifties who received an inactivated influenza vaccine.

This clonotype was found many times. This chain uses TRBV10-3 with TRBJ1-5; 8 bases agree with TRBD1. Trimming took 7 bases from V and 4 from J; bases not matched to a gene: 6. From germline, CDR1 is ENHRY and CDR2 SYGVKD. This CDR3 region has 14 residues. The DNA for the CDR3 is TGTGCCATCATTCGGGACAGGTGTAATCAGCCCCAGCATTTT. Its protein product is CAIIRDRCNQPQHF.

In this sample, this clonotype turned up many times. The rearrangement uses TRBV6-6 and TRBJ2-7, with 8 bases lining up with TRBD1. V was clipped by 8 bases and J by 3 bases; unmatched bases: 3. This CDR3 region has 12 residues. Looked up from germline, CDR1 is MNHNY and CDR2 is SVGAGI (reference sequence). Here the CDR3 reads CASEGQGYEQYF. The CDR3 DNA reads TGTGCCAGCGAAGGACAGGGCTACGAGCAGTACTTC.

This clonotype was observed a handful of times. CDR3 bases: TGTGCCGGACGACAGGGGCAGAACACCGGGGAGCTGTTTTTT. This gives the protein CAGRQGQNTGELFF. The rearrangement uses TRBV6-1 and TRBJ2-2; 8 bases are a match to TRBD1. The germline CDR1 and CDR2 sequences are MNHNS and SASEGT. The CDR3 consists of 14 residues. The V gene end was trimmed by 11 bases and the J gene end by 1 base; junction bases not matched to a gene: 6.

In its sample, this clonotype was seen a few times. This chain links TRBV6-2 or TRBV6-3 with TRBJ2-2, with D uncertain. The CDR3 loop spans 14 amino acids. Trimming removed 6 bases at V and 0 bases at J, with 8 bases between. Germline V gene data show CDR1 as MNHEY and CDR2 as SVGEGT. The CDR3 protein is CASRLYANTGELFF. CDR3 bases: TGTGCCAGCAGACTTTACGCGAACACCGGGGAGCTGTTTTTT.

This clonotype was counted a few times. The chain uses TRBV20-1 and TRBJ1-6, with D perhaps TRBD1 (6 bases). The CDR3 has 12 residues. Germline V CDR1 and CDR2: DFQATT, SNEGSKA (reference sequence). The CDR3 loop reads CSLTGGDSPLHF. The DNA of the CDR3 is TGCAGCCTAACGGGGGGCGATTCACCCCTCCACTTT.

The rearrangement uses TRBV30 and TRBJ2-1, with 9 bases fitting TRBD2. Germline V lookup: CDR1 GTSNPN, CDR2 SVGIG (reference sequence). This CDR3 region has 14 residues. The CDR3 protein is CGMDGSGGSNEQFF. The CDR3 DNA reads as TGTGGCATGGACGGTAGCGGGGGAAGTAATGAGCAGTTCTTC.

In this sample, this clonotype turned up a few times. The chain is built from TRBV12-3 or TRBV12-4 and TRBJ1-3, with D perhaps matching TRBD1 (5 bases). The CDR3 runs 16 residues. Trimming took 5 bases from V and 0 from J, leaving 14 bases between them. CDR3 DNA: TGTGCCAGCAGTCGTCGGACCGGGGCCTCTGGAAACACCATATATTTT. Its translation: CASSRRTGASGNTIYF.

The J gene is TRBJ2-1, the V gene TRBV11-2; 9 bases agree with TRBD2. CDR1 is SGHAT, CDR2 FQNNGV, per germline. V was pared by 1 base and J by 6 bases, with 16 bases of the junction left unmatched. The CDR3 is 19 residues long. The CDR3 here is CASSLVFRLGSGRRNEQFF. In nucleotides, the CDR3 is TGTGCCAGCAGCTTAGTGTTTCGGTTAGGAAGCGGGAGGCGCAATGAGCAGTTCTTC.

This clonotype was picked up a small number of times. The V gene is TRBV12-3 or TRBV12-4, the J gene TRBJ2-3, with no clear D. V lost 3 bases and J lost 6, with 7 bases in between. This CDR3 is built from 12 residues. The CDR3 loop is CASSFSPDTQYF. DNA of the CDR3: TGTGCCAGCAGTTTCTCGCCGGATACGCAGTATTTT.

V usage is TRBV12-3 or TRBV12-4 and J usage is TRBJ1-1, with no clear D. Trimming removed 8 bases from V and 5 bases from J, with 15 bases in between. This CDR3 is built from 13 residues. CDR3 residues: CASGGLRRTEAFF. The CDR3, as DNA: TGTGCCAGCGGCGGACTCCGGAGGACTGAAGCTTTCTTT.

V usage is TRBV5-1 and J usage is TRBJ2-7; a possible D gene is TRBD2 (7 bases). Germline loops: CDR1 SGHRS, CDR2 YFSETQ. Trimming removed 1 base from V and 6 bases from J, with 17 bases in between. CDR3 length: 15 amino acids. CDR3 sequence (DNA): TGCGCCAGCAGCTTGAGTCCTGCGGGGGCGTTCGAGCAGTACTTC. Translating gives CASSLSPAGAFEQYF.

This clonotype was picked up many times. The chain uses TRBV29-1 and TRBJ2-5, with 8 bases aligning to TRBD2. The CDR3 covers 12 residues. The ends lost 6 bases at V and 4 bases at J; junction bases unmatched: 4. Germline V CDR1 and CDR2: SQVTM, ANQGSEA. The DNA for the CDR3 is TGCAGCGTCATAACTAGCGGAGAGACCCAGTACTTC. Amino acid sequence: CSVITSGETQYF. The full variable domain, rest sourced from reference TRBV29-1 and TRBJ2-5, is SAVISQKPSRDICQRGTSLTIQCQVDSQVTMMFWYRQQPGQSLTLIATANQGSEATYESGFVIDKFPISRPNLTFSTLTVSNMSPEDSSIYLCSVITSGETQYFGPGTRLLVL.

In this sample, this clonotype turned up many times. This chain joins TRBV12-3 or TRBV12-4 and TRBJ2-1; D not resolved. The CDR3 sequence is 16 residues long. Trimming left V 0 bases short and J 6 bases short, with 15 bases between. This CDR3 reads CASSLAGQRLGNEQFF. CDR3 bases: TGTGCCAGCAGTTTAGCTGGCCAACGGCTCGGCAATGAGCAGTTCTTC.

The genes are TRBV7-9 and TRBJ2-2, with D perhaps being TRBD1 or TRBD2 (5 bases each). Germline assignment: CDR1 SEHNR and CDR2 FQNEAQ (reference sequence). Trimming took off 5 bases at V and 4 bases at J, with 17 bases between the two ends. The CDR3 contains 16 residues. CDR3 protein: CASSHLGVAGTGELFF. CDR3 nucleotides: TGTGCCAGCAGCCACCTGGGGGTAGCTGGCACCGGGGAGCTGTTTTTT. Combining the CDR3 with reference TRBV7-9 and TRBJ2-2 gives the whole variable domain DTGVSQNPRHKITKRGQNVTFRCDPISEHNRLYWYRQTLGQGPEFLTYFQNEAQLEKSRLLSDRFSAERPKGSFSTLEIQRTEQGDSAMYLCASSHLGVAGTGELFFGEGSRLTVL.

There are a few counts of this clonotype. This chain links TRBV20-1 with TRBJ1-5; 7 bases line up with TRBD1. Unmatched junction bases numbered 10, after V lost 5 bases and J lost 6 bases. Germline values: CDR1 DFQATT, CDR2 SNEGSKA (reference sequence). The CDR3 covers 14 residues. CDR3 in DNA: TGCAGTGCTCAGACAGGGCAGTTCATTCAGCCCCAGCATTTT. Translation: CSAQTGQFIQPQHF.

V usage is TRBV27 and J usage is TRBJ1-1; unclear D gene. The length of the CDR3 is 14 residues. Deletions cut 3 bases from V and 4 bases from J, with 12 bases between. The germline CDR1 and CDR2 sequences are MNHEY and SMNVEV (reference sequence). CDR3 sequence reads: CASSLKGSSTEAFF. In DNA form, the CDR3 reads TGTGCCAGCAGTTTGAAGGGATCGAGCACTGAAGCTTTCTTT.

The CDR3 DNA sequence: TGTGCCAGCAGCGTAGGGGTTAATTCACCCCTCCACTTT. Translating gives CASSVGVNSPLHF. The rearrangement uses TRBV9 and TRBJ1-6; the D is unclear. CDR1 and CDR2 from the germline V gene are SGDLS and YYNGEE. The length of the CDR3 is 13 residues. V lost 0 bases and J lost 6, with 4 bases in between.

The chain combines TRBV4-2 with TRBJ1-4; 8 nucleotides match TRBD1. The CDR3 contains 14 residues. Germline V gene data show CDR1 as LGHNA and CDR2 as YNFKEQ. V gave up 4 bases and J gave up 11 bases; unmatched junction bases: 9. CDR3 protein: CASSPRTGWDKLFF. In nucleotides, the CDR3 is TGTGCCAGCAGCCCCCGGACAGGGTGGGACAAACTGTTTTTT.

The chain carries TRBV15 and TRBJ1-5; 8 bases line up with TRBD1. V shed 5 bases, J shed 0 bases, and the junction held 12 bases outside the gene matches. The CDR3 covers 18 residues. CDR1 is LNHNV, CDR2 YYDKDF, per germline (reference sequence). Here the CDR3 reads CATSLTGANSHSNQPQHF. CDR3 DNA sequence: TGTGCCACCAGCCTGACAGGGGCGAACTCTCATAGCAATCAGCCCCAGCATTTT.

This clonotype came up a few times. The rearrangement joins TRBV7-6 to TRBJ2-7; D is possibly TRBD2 (6 bases). Trimming took off 5 bases at V and 2 bases at J, with 16 bases between the two ends. Germline CDR1 and CDR2: SGHVS and FNYEAQ. This CDR3 is 15 amino acids long. The CDR3 region has the DNA TGTGCCAGCAGCAGGGTTGGCGGGGCCACCTACGAGCAGTACTTC. The encoded protein is CASSRVGGATYEQYF.

The V call is TRBV12-3 or TRBV12-4, the J call TRBJ1-2; 8 nucleotides match TRBD1. The ends lost 6 bases at V and 4 bases at J; junction bases unmatched: 7. CDR3 size: 14 residues. Here the CDR3 DNA reads TGTGCCAGCAGCTTAACAGGGGGACCCTATGGCTACACCTTC. It encodes CASSLTGGPYGYTF.

This clonotype came up many times. The gene calls are TRBV5-1 and TRBJ2-7; 8 bases line up with TRBD1. There are 13 residues in the CDR3. V lost 5 bases and J lost 2; bases outside the gene matches: 3. From germline, CDR1 is SGHRS and CDR2 YFSETQ. For the CDR3, the DNA is TGCGCCAGCAGGGGGACAGGAGCCTACGAGCAGTACTTC. Amino acid sequence: CASRGTGAYEQYF.

There are a few counts of this clonotype. The V call is TRBV20-1, the J call TRBJ2-1; possibly TRBD1 for D (6 bases). CDR3 length: 14 amino acids. Germline CDR1 is DFQATT and CDR2 is SNEGSKA (reference sequence). V lost 1 base and J 5 bases, leaving 12 bases between the germline ends. In DNA form, the CDR3 reads TGCAGTGCTAGAGGGGGTCCAGGGGACAATGAGCAGTTCTTC. It codes for CSARGGPGDNEQFF.

The chain carries TRBV18 and TRBJ1-6; weak D call: TRBD1 (5 bases). Per the germline V gene, CDR1 is KGHSH and CDR2 is LQKENI. The V gene lost 2 bases and the J gene lost 0 bases, with 14 bases spanning the gap. This CDR3 contains 18 residues. The CDR3, as DNA: TGTGCCAGCTCACCATACGGGATTGGGGGCTCCTATAATTCACCCCTCCACTTT. Protein sequence: CASSPYGIGGSYNSPLHF.

This clonotype occurred a few times. This sequence joins TRBV7-9 and TRBJ2-7; the D gene could be TRBD1 or TRBD2 (5 bases each). The germline CDR1 and CDR2 sequences are SEHNR and FQNEAQ (reference sequence). The CDR3 sequence is 15 residues long. Trimming left V 0 bases short and J 3 bases short, with 12 bases between. This CDR3 is CASSLALGDHYEQYF. The CDR3 region has the DNA TGTGCCAGCAGCTTAGCCCTGGGGGATCACTACGAGCAGTACTTC.

The gene calls are TRBV6-1 and TRBJ2-3, with TRBD2 matching over 11 bases. The CDR3 consists of 14 residues. The germline V gene has CDR1 MNHNS and CDR2 SASEGT. V was pared by 7 bases and J by 5 bases, with 5 bases of the junction left unmatched. The DNA for the CDR3 is TGTGCCAGCAAGGAGACTAGCGGGATAGATACGCAGTATTTT. It specifies CASKETSGIDTQYF.